The 10 T cell receptor beta chains reported below all come from one sample, sequenced in a study of identical twins. TCRdb reanalysed the 5' RACE reads using MiXCR and keeps one entry per CDR3 protein. Of some 710,000 distinct CDR3 sequences listed, around 6.1% are singletons. The sample taken for sequencing was naive T cells sorted from blood. The receptors stem from a man aged 18 to 35 in good health.

This clonotype was observed a few times. CDR3 amino acids: CASSRTGKVDTEAFF. The CDR3 DNA reads as TGTGCCAGCAGTAGGACAGGGAAGGTTGACACTGAAGCTTTCTTT. This chain links TRBV27 with TRBJ1-1; the match to TRBD1 covers 8 bases. CDR1 is MNHEY, CDR2 SMNVEV, per germline (reference sequence). The CDR3 has 15 residues. The junction had 8 bases not matched to a gene; V was cut back by 5 bases and J by 3 bases.

V usage is TRBV4-3 and J usage is TRBJ2-7, with D unclear. The CDR3 runs 13 residues. The V end lost 1 base, the J end lost 2 bases, and 6 bases lay between the germline ends. Germline loops: CDR1 LGHNA, CDR2 YSLEER. The CDR3 DNA reads TGCGCCAGCAGCCAAGGGCAGGCCTACGAGCAGTACTTC. This codes for CASSQGQAYEQYF.

The chain links TRBV4-1 to TRBJ1-2, with D unclear. CDR1 and CDR2 (germline): MGHRA, YSYEKL. V lost 6 bases and J 0 bases, leaving 14 bases between the germline ends. This CDR3 has 15 residues. CDR3: CASRHSPEANYGYTF. CDR3 sequence (DNA): TGCGCCAGCAGGCATAGTCCCGAAGCTAACTATGGCTACACCTTC.

The chain recombines TRBV11-2 with TRBJ2-1, with 7 bases lining up with TRBD2. This CDR3 contains 17 residues. Germline CDR1 is SGHAT and CDR2 is FQNNGV. Trimming removed 4 bases from V and 10 bases from J; junction bases left unmatched: 19. The CDR3 loop reads CASSSISAGTTALEQFF. In DNA, the CDR3 is TGTGCCAGCAGCTCAATTAGCGCCGGGACTACCGCCTTGGAGCAGTTCTTC.

The CDR3 coding sequence is TGTGCCACCAGTGATGCAAGGGTGGGCAGTAGCAATCAGCCCCAGCATTTT. This sequence encodes CATSDARVGSSNQPQHF. The rearrangement uses TRBV24-1 and TRBJ1-5; D ambiguous. Germline-derived CDR1 and CDR2 are KGHDR and SFDVKD. V shed 3 bases and J shed 0 bases, with 14 bases lying between them. CDR3 length: 17 residues.

This clonotype was recorded many times. The chain has TRBV20-1 and TRBJ1-5, with TRBD1 identical over 9 bases. This CDR3 has 16 amino acids. V was pared by 1 base and J by 1 base, with 5 bases of the junction left unmatched. CDR1 and CDR2 (germline): DFQATT, SNEGSKA (reference sequence). CDR3 DNA: TGCAGTGCTAGAGTCAGGACAGGGGCCAGCAATCAGCCCCAGCATTTT. This codes for CSARVRTGASNQPQHF.

CDR3 DNA sequence: TGCAGCGTGCAACTCCTGGCGGGGGGCGTTACCGGGGAGCTGTTTTTT. Protein product: CSVQLLAGGVTGELFF. The rearrangement uses TRBV29-1 and TRBJ2-2, with 8 bases fitting TRBD2. Per the germline V gene, CDR1 is SQVTM and CDR2 is ANQGSEA. J gave up 5 bases and V 6 bases, and 14 bases lay outside the gene matches. The CDR3 length is 16 residues.

In its sample, this clonotype was seen many times. This chain connects TRBV21-1 to TRBJ2-1. TRBV21-1 is a documented pseudogene. This CDR3 spans 14 amino acids. The CDR3: CASSSIDSYNEQFF. Here the CDR3 DNA reads TGTGCCAGCAGCTCTATTGATTCCTACAATGAGCAGTTCTTC.

The chain employs TRBV27 and TRBJ2-1, with a tentative D call TRBD2 (5 bases). The V end lost 3 bases, the J end lost 4 bases, and 13 bases lay between the germline ends. Germline lookup yields CDR1 MNHEY and CDR2 SMNVEV (reference sequence). The CDR3 extends over 15 amino acids. This CDR3 is CASSFGGGKYNEQFF. For the CDR3, the DNA is TGTGCCAGCAGTTTCGGCGGAGGAAAGTACAATGAGCAGTTCTTC.

This clonotype has a handful of counts. The V and J genes are TRBV2 and TRBJ2-6; perhaps TRBD1 as D (5 bases). The ends were cut back, 7 bases at V and 0 bases at J, with 22 bases in the middle. The CDR3 runs 19 residues. Germline V gene sequence: CDR1 SNHLY, CDR2 FYNNEI. The CDR3 loop is CASKLQGPASNSGANVLTF. The CDR3 DNA reads as TGTGCCAGCAAACTTCAGGGTCCTGCCTCAAACTCTGGGGCCAACGTCCTGACTTTC.